Following are 7 T cell receptor beta chains from one sample sequenced in a study of beta chain features in type 1 diabetes. Of the isolated RNA, all was reverse transcribed, and so the sequenced material was expressed TCRB transcripts. The method was immunoSEQ multiplex PCR; TCRdb's version includes in-frame clones alone and lacks a portion of them. The repertoire holds about 350,000 clones, with around a fifth as singletons. The sample was naive CD4+ T cells from blood. These receptors were obtained from a woman aged 18-29 years in good health.

The chain joins TRBV7-2 to TRBJ2-4; D remains ambiguous. This CDR3 is 11 amino acids long. Germline V gene lookup returns CDR1 SGHTA and CDR2 FQGNSA. V lost 4 bases and J 7 bases, leaving 5 bases between the germline ends. CDR3 region: CASSSANIQYF. The DNA for the CDR3 is TGTGCCAGCAGCTCCGCGAACATTCAGTACTTC.

This chain links TRBV23-1 with TRBJ2-7; possibly TRBD1 for D (6 bases). TRBV23-1 qualifies as an ORF whose function is uncertain. The CDR3 has 18 residues. The V end was cut by 5 bases, the J end by 1 base, with 24 bases between. The CDR3 coding sequence is TGCGCCAGCAGTGAAGAGGAGTTTGGGGGCACGGAATCCTACGAGCAGTACTTC. Amino acid sequence: CASSEEEFGGTESYEQYF.

This clone was picked up a small number of times. The chain carries TRBV5-1 and TRBJ2-7, with 14 nucleotides matching TRBD2. Trimming cost V 3 bases and J 0 bases; bases outside gene matches: 5. CDR1 SGHRS and CDR2 YFSETQ come from the germline V gene. The CDR3 spans 17 residues. The CDR3 region has the DNA TGCGCCAGCAGCTCCGGGACTAGCGGGGGAAGCTCCTACGAGCAGTACTTC. Protein product: CASSSGTSGGSSYEQYF.

The CDR3 loop reads CASSHPTGINEQFF. The DNA of the CDR3 is TGCGCCAGCAGCCACCCCACCGGGATTAATGAGCAGTTCTTC. The chain has TRBV4-1 and TRBJ2-1; D perhaps matches TRBD2 (5 bases). V shed 3 bases and J shed 7 bases, with 13 bases lying between them. Germline-derived CDR1 and CDR2 are MGHRA and YSYEKL. This CDR3 region has 14 residues.

This chain uses TRBV7-9 with TRBJ2-7; 7 bases are a match to TRBD1. The germline V gene has CDR1 SEHNR and CDR2 FQNEAQ (reference sequence). The junction had 11 bases not matched to a gene; V was cut back by 5 bases and J by 4 bases. The CDR3 loop spans 15 amino acids. The DNA of the CDR3 is TGTGCCAGCAGCCCCCGGGCAGGACAGGAGTACGAGCAGTACTTC. This codes for CASSPRAGQEYEQYF.

For the CDR3, the DNA is TGCAGCGTTGGGGGACTCCACAATGAGCAGTTCTTC. Translation: CSVGGLHNEQFF. The V call is TRBV29-1, the J call TRBJ2-1, with a weak D call TRBD2 (6 bases). Germline lookup yields CDR1 SQVTM and CDR2 ANQGSEA. V lost 4 bases to trimming and J lost 5 bases, with 9 bases between them. The CDR3 is 12 amino acids.

This clone was seen more than once but under ten times. The rearrangement joins TRBV12-5 to TRBJ2-1, with D maybe TRBD1 (6 bases). The V and J ends lost 4 bases and 1 base respectively, with 20 bases between them. The CDR3 sequence is 18 residues long. The germline CDR1 and CDR2 sequences are LGHNT and FRNRAP. CDR3 nucleotides: TGTGCTAGTGGTTCCACTTCGGACAGCCTATTGTCCTACAATGAGCAGTTCTTC. It translates to CASGSTSDSLLSYNEQFF.